The T cell receptor (beta chain) described here comes from a study of cytomegalovirus exposure and HLA in healthy donors. Amplification used 60 Vbeta primers and 13 Jbeta primers. Repertoires were generated with immunoSEQ multiplex PCR, while TCRdb's copy carries only in-frame clones and drops some. The sample includes roughly 120,000 clones, about 8% of them seen just once. The ends were cut back, 4 bases at V and 5 bases at J, with 4 bases in the middle. This CDR3 is built from 11 residues. Germline-derived CDR1 and CDR2 are LNHNV and YYDKDF (reference sequence). There are a few counts of this clone. The antigen remains unidentified. Study-level points and caveats: Most TCR sequences proved rare, with some public TCRs found in many donors. Roughly uniform depth of sequencing across donors was assumed in presence/absence analyses. Previously analyzed data showed that most TCR beta V segments were productive at a frequency of about 87% or about 30%.

The chain recombines TRBV15 with TRBJ2-3; unclear D gene. This clonotype originated in a woman aged 35 to 49 in good health and CMV-seropositive. Sequences were obtained from PBMCs. CDR3 region: CATSNKDTQYF. CDR3 in DNA: TGTGCCACCAGCAATAAAGATACGCAGTATTTT.